A selection of T cell receptor beta chains follows, all from one sample in a study of T cells after posttransplantation cyclophosphamide. Clones were sequenced by immunoSEQ multiplex PCR, and TCRdb holds only the in-frame ones, with some missing. Singletons are absent from the sample, which has approximately 3,100 clones. The material was PBMCs, obtained 84 days after allogeneic stem cell transplant with posttransplant cyclophosphamide. Every receptor here comes from a female patient in her forties who received an allogeneic stem cell transplant from a related donor, was CMV-positive, and had no GVHD. Some T cells may be graft donor cells. CDR3s leave out the opening cysteine and the closing phenylalanine or tryptophan.

TRBV28	TRBJ1-5	ASSLIGWSGGSNQPQH
TRBV19	TRBJ2-3	ASSRGPTDTQY
TRBV5-1	TRBJ2-1	ASNDNRQGRAYNEQF
TRBV5-1	TRBJ1-2	ASSLEGVGYGYT
TRBV7-9	TRBJ2-3	ASSPRGADTQY
TRBV5-1	TRBJ2-2	ASSSPGTGELF
TRBV16	TRBJ2-2	ASSKSRPANTGELF
TRBV5-1	TRBJ2-2	ASSLRAGVTGELF
TRBV2	TRBJ1-6	ASSADRGYNSPLH
TRBV19	TRBJ2-4	ASSIDGGGRINIQY
TRBV4-1	TRBJ2-1	ASSQEGLAGEDEQF
TRBV19	TRBJ2-2	ASSIGQLNTGELF
TRBV6-5	TRBJ2-7	ASSYGGQGGTYEQY
TRBV5-1	TRBJ2-7	ASSLEGQGAYEQY
TRBV19	TRBJ2-3	ASSATASRTDTQY
TRBV5-4	TRBJ1-2	ASSLGWGVGYT
TRBV5-1	TRBJ1-2	ASSLGQGVNYGYT
TRBV6-5	TRBJ2-5	ASSYSRGSQETQY
TRBV12-3/TRBV12-4	TRBJ2-2	ASSFTPQGGTGELF
TRBV9	TRBJ2-7	ASSFKQETAYEQY
TRBV19	TRBJ2-2	ASSIGTGHTGELF
TRBV6-2/TRBV6-3	TRBJ2-3	ASSWGDRVSDTQY
TRBV7-3	TRBJ1-1	ASSSTGGGGTEAF
TRBV7-2	TRBJ2-1	ASSLTSGGEIEQF
TRBV12-5	TRBJ2-1	ATNRGSSYNEQF
TRBV16	TRBJ1-1	ASSQKPGTGVEAF
TRBV7-2	TRBJ2-5	ASSRLGEGQQETQY
TRBV4-1	TRBJ2-3	ASSHRDKEAPDTQY
TRBV6-5	TRBJ2-5	ASSPTGRRETQY
TRBV13	TRBJ2-5	ASSLGQGLGTQY
TRBV7-2	TRBJ1-5	ASSLVPGTGNQPQH
TRBV4-1	TRBJ2-1	ASSQDKGGRVGEQF
TRBV10-3	TRBJ2-3	AISGTGQGADTQY
TRBV7-8	TRBJ1-2	ASSLERGNNYGYT
TRBV5-6	TRBJ2-3	ASSFGGGRTDTQY